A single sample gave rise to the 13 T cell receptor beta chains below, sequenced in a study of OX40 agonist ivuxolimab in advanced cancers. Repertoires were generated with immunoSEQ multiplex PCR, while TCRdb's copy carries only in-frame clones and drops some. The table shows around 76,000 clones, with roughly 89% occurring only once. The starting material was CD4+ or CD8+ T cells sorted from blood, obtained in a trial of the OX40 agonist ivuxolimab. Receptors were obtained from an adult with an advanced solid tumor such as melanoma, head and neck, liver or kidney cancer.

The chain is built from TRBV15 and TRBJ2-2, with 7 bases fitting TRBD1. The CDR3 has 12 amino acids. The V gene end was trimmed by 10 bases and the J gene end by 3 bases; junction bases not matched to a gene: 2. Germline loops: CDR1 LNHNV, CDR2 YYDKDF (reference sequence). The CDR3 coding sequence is TGTGCCATCCAGGGGGACACCGGGGAGCTGTTTTTT. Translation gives CAIQGDTGELFF.

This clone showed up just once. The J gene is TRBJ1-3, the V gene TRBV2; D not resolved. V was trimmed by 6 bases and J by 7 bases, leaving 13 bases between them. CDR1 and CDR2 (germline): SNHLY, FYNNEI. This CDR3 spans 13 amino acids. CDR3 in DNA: TGTGCCAGCAGCCCGGACCCCCGGAACACCATATATTTT. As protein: CASSPDPRNTIYF.

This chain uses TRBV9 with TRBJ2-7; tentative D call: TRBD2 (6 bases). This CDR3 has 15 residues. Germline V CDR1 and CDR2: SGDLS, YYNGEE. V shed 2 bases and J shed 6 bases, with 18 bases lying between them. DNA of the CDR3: TGTGCCAGCAGCGTGGGACTTATCAGTGAGTCCGAGCAGTACTTC. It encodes CASSVGLISESEQYF.

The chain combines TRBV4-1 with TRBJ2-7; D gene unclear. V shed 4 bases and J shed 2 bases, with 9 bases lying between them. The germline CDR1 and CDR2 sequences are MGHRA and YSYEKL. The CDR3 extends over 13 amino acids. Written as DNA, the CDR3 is TGCGCCAGCAGCCCCGCTATCACCTACGAGCAGTACTTC. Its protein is CASSPAITYEQYF.

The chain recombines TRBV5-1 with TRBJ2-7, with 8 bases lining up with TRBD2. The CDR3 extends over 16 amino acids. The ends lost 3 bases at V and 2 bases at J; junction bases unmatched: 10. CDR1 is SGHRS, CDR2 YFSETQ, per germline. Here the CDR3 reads CASSWRGAGETYEQYF. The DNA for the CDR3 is TGCGCCAGCAGCTGGCGGGGGGCGGGGGAAACCTACGAGCAGTACTTC. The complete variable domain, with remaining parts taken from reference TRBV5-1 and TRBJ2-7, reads KAGVTQTPRYLIKTRGQQVTLSCSPISGHRSVSWYQQTPGQGLQFLFEYFSETQRNKGNFPGRFSGRQFSNSRSEMNVSTLELGDSALYLCASSWRGAGETYEQYFGPGTRLTVT.

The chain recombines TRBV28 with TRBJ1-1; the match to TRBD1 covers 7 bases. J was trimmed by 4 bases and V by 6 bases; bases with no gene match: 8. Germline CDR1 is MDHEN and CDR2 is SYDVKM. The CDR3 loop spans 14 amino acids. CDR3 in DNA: TGTGCCAGCAGCTCCCCCGAGGGGGCCACTGAAGCTTTCTTT. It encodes CASSSPEGATEAFF.

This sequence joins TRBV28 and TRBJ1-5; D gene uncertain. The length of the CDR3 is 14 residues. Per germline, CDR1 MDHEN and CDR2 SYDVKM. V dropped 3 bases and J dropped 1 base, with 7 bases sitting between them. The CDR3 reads CASSFPDSNQPQHF. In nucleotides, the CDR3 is TGTGCCAGCAGTTTCCCGGACAGCAATCAGCCCCAGCATTTT.

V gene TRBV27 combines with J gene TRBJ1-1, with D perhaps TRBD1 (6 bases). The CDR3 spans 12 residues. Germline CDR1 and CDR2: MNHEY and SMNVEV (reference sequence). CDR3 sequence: CATGQLNTEAFF. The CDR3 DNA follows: TGTGCAACAGGGCAGCTGAACACTGAAGCTTTCTTT.

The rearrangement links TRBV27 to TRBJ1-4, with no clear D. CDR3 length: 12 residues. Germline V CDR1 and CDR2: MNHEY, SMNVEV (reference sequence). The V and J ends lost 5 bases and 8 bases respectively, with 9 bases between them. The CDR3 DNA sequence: TGTGCCAGCAGTCCCCCGGGGGAAAAACTGTTTTTT. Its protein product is CASSPPGEKLFF.

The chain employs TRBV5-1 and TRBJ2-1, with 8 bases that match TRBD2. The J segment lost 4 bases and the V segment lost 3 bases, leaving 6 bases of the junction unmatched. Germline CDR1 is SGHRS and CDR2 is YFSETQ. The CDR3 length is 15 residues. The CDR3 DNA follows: TGCGCCAGCAGCTCGTCTAGCGGGCCGTACAATGAGCAGTTCTTC. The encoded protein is CASSSSSGPYNEQFF.

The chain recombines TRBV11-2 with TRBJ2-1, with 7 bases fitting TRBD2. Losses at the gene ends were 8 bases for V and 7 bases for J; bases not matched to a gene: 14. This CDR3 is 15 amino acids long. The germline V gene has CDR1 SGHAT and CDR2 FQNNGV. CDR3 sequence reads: CASSDGGGLGNEQFF. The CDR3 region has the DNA TGTGCCAGCTCAGACGGGGGAGGGCTCGGGAATGAGCAGTTCTTC.

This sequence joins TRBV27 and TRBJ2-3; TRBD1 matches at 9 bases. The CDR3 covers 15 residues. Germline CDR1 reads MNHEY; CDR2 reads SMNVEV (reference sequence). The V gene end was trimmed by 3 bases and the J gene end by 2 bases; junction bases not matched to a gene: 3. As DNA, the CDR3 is TGTGCCAGCAGTTTCTGGGACAGGGACACAGATACGCAGTATTTT. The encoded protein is CASSFWDRDTDTQYF.

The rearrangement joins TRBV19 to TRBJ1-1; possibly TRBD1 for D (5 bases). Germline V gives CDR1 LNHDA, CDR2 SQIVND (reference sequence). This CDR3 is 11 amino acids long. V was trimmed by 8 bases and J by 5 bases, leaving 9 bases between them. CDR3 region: CASGGTTEAFF. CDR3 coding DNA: TGTGCCAGTGGGGGTACGACTGAAGCTTTCTTT.